The clone carrying this TCR beta chain was counted a few times. Germline assignment: CDR1 SGHRS and CDR2 YFSETQ. Trimming cost V 4 bases and J 6 bases, with 13 bases left between them. CDR3 length equals 14 residues. These data belong to a study of chemoradiotherapy in HPV16-positive cancers. Some clones are missing from TCRdb's copy, which holds only in-frame ones; the method was immunoSEQ multiplex PCR. This sample yields about 3,500 clones, of which approximately 93% are seen a single time; less than 4% belongs to the top ten. The sample was gathered from a patient who underwent chemoradiotherapy. This receptor was identified in a human donor with HPV-associated anogenital cancer. This sequence joins TRBV5-1 and TRBJ1-4; D is possibly TRBD1 (5 bases). The CDR3 sequence: CASSTGGGYEKLFF. Here the CDR3 DNA reads TGCGCCAGCAGCACGGGGGGGGGATATGAAAAACTGTTTTTT.